This paragraph reports one TCR beta chain. This clone is identified as medium-sized (0.01 to 0.1%). What antigen it recognizes has not been identified. No base qualities exist here, and no much larger clone lies one base off it. In light of the paper, this sample's time point label describes: cells obtained before transplantation from donor or recipient. CD3+CD4+ and CD3+CD8+ populations were FACS-sorted from unstimulated pre-transplant donor and recipient cells taken from spleen or lymph nodes. The sample belongs to a study of graft-versus-host responses after intestinal transplantation (dated by TCRdb to the early 2020s). Study-wide context: The transplants that recipients received were multivisceral, liver-intestinal, or isolated intestinal. Of the roughly 25 intestinal transplant recipients enrolled in the cohort, one of whom was a retransplant, a few patients without pretransplant specimens were excluded. After intestinal transplantation, graft-versus-host and host-versus-graft alloreactive T cell clones were followed in the graft, circulation and bone marrow using bulk TCR-beta CDR3 sequencing. A peak of at least 4% donor T cells among recipient peripheral blood mononuclear cells was the definition used for donor T cell macrochimerism. All recipients received anti-thymocyte globulin induction followed by maintenance tacrolimus and steroids for around three years. Rather than being sequenced by the commercial service, samples from three later patients were sequenced in-house on an Illumina MiSeq and processed with MiXCR. To identify alloreactive clones, pre-transplant mixed lymphocyte reaction products were sequenced and compared with unstimulated pre-transplant donor and recipient T cells.

Study-level results and caveats: GvH clones were detected in recipient bone marrow, and some appeared earlier in ileal mucosa or blood, consistent with an intestinal mucosal origin. Patients with donor T cell macrochimerism had high GvH to HvG T cell clonal ratios in their allografts. Conclusions were limited by the relatively low number and heterogeneity of intestinal transplant patients. Early after transplant, declines in HvG clones were associated with peak levels of circulating GvH clones.

The germline V gene (reference sequence) sets CDR1 to LNHNV and CDR2 to YYDKDF. Spanning cysteine to phenylalanine, the CDR3 consists of 16 amino acids. Only the CDR3 portion is preserved as DNA: 48 bases, with reading frame beginning at the first base. V is clipped by 3 bases and J by 5 bases, and the sequence between their germline boundaries is 17 bases long. The library was built by means of the immunoSEQ multiplex PCR assay. For most patients, genomic DNA was isolated using the Qiagen DNeasy Blood and Tissue Kit and was shipped frozen to Adaptive Biotechnologies for TCR sequencing. High-throughput TCR-beta CDR3 sequencing of genomic DNA from most patients was performed by Adaptive Biotechnologies. In the source study's methods: Adaptive's ImmunoSEQ software was the source of the TCR sequencing data for 18 patients, while three other patients were processed with MiXCR and VDJtools. To correct CD4 versus CD8 sorting errors, sequences present in both subsets at a frequency ratio below 5:1 were removed. CDR3 nucleotide sequences shared between donor and recipient were removed because their origin could not be assigned. At least 2-fold expansion over unstimulated cells and a minimum CFSE-low frequency of 0.002% (template counts) or 0.001% (read counts) were required for clones to be classified as alloreactive. A clone was considered mappable if detected in the sequenced pre-transplant spleen, lymph node, or MLR CFSE-low populations of the donor or recipient. The cumulative frequency of alloreactive clones was calculated as a percentage of all sequences, weighted by copy number. What TCRdb holds here is the immuneACCESS table cut down to in-frame rearrangements. Part of the clones is not present; checked against another copy, under half of the missing clones reflect an unresolved V gene, and the others are unexplained. For V, J and clone size, that table is used; D and trimming come from the DNA. This sample lists about 28,000 clones; roughly 83% were detected once. The ten largest clones capture roughly a fifth of the sample.

The origin of this receptor is a human donor who received an intestinal transplant. The material was unstimulated CD8+ T cells sorted from spleen or lymph node cells, obtained before intestinal transplant. The sequence joins TRBV15 to TRBJ1-5, with no D gene named confidently. CDR3 reads: CATSRLFEGRYQPQHF. The nucleotide sequence is given as TGTGCCACCAGCAGGCTATTTGAGGGTAGGTATCAGCCCCAGCATTTT.